A single sample gave rise to the 18 T cell receptor beta chains below, sequenced in a study of shared clonotypes between healthy human individuals (dated by TCRdb to about 2020). CD8 naive samples were obtained by positive selection for CCR7 among CD45RO-negative cells, yielding a CD45RA+CCR7+ population from which TemRA cells were excluded. The protocol used for the library was the immunoSEQ multiplex PCR assay. In its TCRdb copy, this immuneACCESS table keeps in-frame sequences only and misses some clones. Where compared with another copy, unresolved V genes explain less than half of these, and the others have no known cause. This sample has 2 million or so clones in its table, and roughly 95% of those were observed once. The ten largest clones represent 0.85% to 1.2% of the sample. The sample was naive CD8+ T cells sorted from blood. Per the publication, the cell subset or site label means: CD45RA+CCR7+. The receptors here all came from a man between 18 and 29 years old in good health.

This chain uses TRBV28 with TRBJ1-5; the D is unclear. Germline loops: CDR1 MDHEN, CDR2 SYDVKM. This CDR3 is built from 14 residues. V dropped 7 bases and J dropped 3 bases, with 13 bases sitting between them. The CDR3 loop is CASNYGSHNQPQHF. CDR3 nucleotide sequence: TGTGCCAGCAACTATGGCAGTCACAATCAGCCCCAGCATTTT. The whole variable domain, filled in from reference TRBV28 and TRBJ1-5, reads DVKVTQSSRYLVKRTGEKVFLECVQDMDHENMFWYRQDPGLGLRLIYFSYDVKMKEKGDIPEGYSVSREKKERFSLILESASTNQTSMYLCASNYGSHNQPQHFGDGTRLSIL.

Only one count was recorded for this clone. This sequence joins TRBV9 and TRBJ2-5; no definite D call. Germline values: CDR1 SGDLS, CDR2 YYNGEE. Trimming left V 5 bases short and J 0 bases short, with 11 bases between. The CDR3 extends over 14 amino acids. The DNA of the CDR3 is TGTGCCAGCAGTTCTCCGGCCGACCAAGAGACCCAGTACTTC. It encodes CASSSPADQETQYF.

In DNA form, the CDR3 reads TGTGCCAGCAGCCTAGAAGGGACGGTGAACACTGAAGCTTTCTTT. Its protein is CASSLEGTVNTEAFF. The rearrangement uses TRBV7-3 and TRBJ1-1; tentatively, D is TRBD1 (5 bases). Trimming stripped 5 bases from V and 0 bases from J, with 13 bases between. This CDR3 is 15 amino acids long. The germline V gene has CDR1 SGHTA and CDR2 FQGTGA.

The rearrangement joins TRBV11-2 to TRBJ2-3; D not certain. The CDR3 spans 17 residues. The ends were cut back, 3 bases at V and 4 bases at J, with 20 bases in the middle. Germline lookup yields CDR1 SGHAT and CDR2 FQNNGV. CDR3 in amino acids: CASSFYFAAAPADTQYF. The DNA of the CDR3 is TGTGCCAGCAGCTTTTATTTCGCGGCAGCCCCAGCAGATACGCAGTATTTT.

This chain links TRBV7-9 with TRBJ1-1, with D hard to call. Trimming shortened V by 6 bases and J by 8 bases, and 13 bases separated the two germline ends. The CDR3 is made up of 12 amino acids. CDR1 SEHNR and CDR2 FQNEAQ come from the germline V gene (reference sequence). CDR3 protein: CASSLLTVEAFF. Written as DNA, the CDR3 is TGTGCCAGCAGTCTTCTCACTGTCGAAGCTTTCTTT.

The chain is built from TRBV27 and TRBJ2-7, with D perhaps matching TRBD2 (5 bases). This CDR3 is 13 amino acids long. In germline, CDR1 is MNHEY, CDR2 SMNVEV (reference sequence). V was shortened by 4 bases and J by 5 bases, with 12 bases between the two germline ends. The CDR3 region is CASSSQWGDEQYF. CDR3 nucleotide sequence: TGTGCCAGCAGTTCCCAATGGGGAGACGAGCAGTACTTC.

The chain has TRBV28 and TRBJ2-1, with TRBD2 identical over 11 bases. The CDR3 loop spans 16 amino acids. Trimming removed 5 bases from V and 2 bases from J; junction bases left unmatched: 5. CDR1 is MDHEN and CDR2 is SYDVKM in the germline V gene. This CDR3 is CASSETSGVTYNEQFF. The CDR3 coding sequence is TGTGCCAGCAGTGAGACTAGCGGGGTAACCTACAATGAGCAGTTCTTC.

The chain carries TRBV19 and TRBJ2-3, with 7 bases aligning to TRBD2. The CDR3 has 15 residues. J gave up 0 bases and V 5 bases, and 5 bases lay outside the gene matches. The germline CDR1 and CDR2 sequences are LNHDA and SQIVND (reference sequence). The CDR3 protein is CASSARTSSTDTQYF. The DNA of the CDR3 is TGTGCCAGTAGTGCCCGGACTAGTAGCACAGATACGCAGTATTTT.

In this sample, this clone turned up once. J is TRBJ2-1 and V is TRBV25-1, with D perhaps given as TRBD1 or TRBD2 (5 bases each). The germline V gene has CDR1 MGHDK and CDR2 SYGVNS. Trimming pared 0 bases from V and 10 bases from J, leaving 13 bases between. This CDR3 is 14 amino acids long. CDR3 sequence reads: CASSEYTGPGEQFF. DNA of the CDR3: TGTGCCAGCAGTGAATATACGGGGCCTGGGGAGCAGTTCTTC.

In its sample, this clone was seen once. The chain joins TRBV6-6 to TRBJ1-2; the match to TRBD1 covers 8 bases. The J segment lost 4 bases and the V segment lost 2 bases, leaving 3 bases of the junction unmatched. The length of the CDR3 is 14 residues. Germline V lookup: CDR1 MNHNY, CDR2 SVGAGI (reference sequence). The CDR3 DNA sequence: TGTGCCAGCAGTTACGAGGGACAGGTCTATGGCTACACCTTC. It yields the protein CASSYEGQVYGYTF.

This rearrangement joins TRBV5-1 to TRBJ1-6; a weak D match, TRBD1 (5 bases). There are 15 residues in the CDR3. V gave up 0 bases and J gave up 9 bases, with 13 bases separating them. The germline gives CDR1 SGHRS, CDR2 YFSETQ. The CDR3 DNA sequence: TGCGCCAGCAGCTTGGAATGGGGCCTGGGTTCACCCCTCCACTTT. Its translation: CASSLEWGLGSPLHF.

The chain is built from TRBV7-8 and TRBJ1-1; D unclear. CDR1 and CDR2 from the germline V gene are SGHVS and FQNEAQ. The CDR3 extends over 13 amino acids. V was pared by 5 bases and J by 1 base, with 8 bases between. The CDR3 spells CASSIHENTEAFF. The CDR3 nucleotides read TGTGCCAGCAGCATACATGAGAACACTGAAGCTTTCTTT.

This clone was seen once. The chain is built from TRBV13 and TRBJ2-3, with TRBD1 matching over 10 bases. The ends lost 5 bases at V and 0 bases at J; junction bases unmatched: 5. Per germline, CDR1 PRHDT and CDR2 FYEKMQ (reference sequence). The CDR3 covers 16 residues. The CDR3 sequence is CASSDRDRGSTDTQYF. The DNA of the CDR3 is TGTGCCAGCAGCGACCGGGACAGGGGAAGCACAGATACGCAGTATTTT. Full variable domain (rest looked up from reference TRBV13 and TRBJ2-3): AAGVIQSPRHLIKEKRETATLKCYPIPRHDTVYWYQQGPGQDPQFLISFYEKMQSDKGSIPDRFSAQQFSDYHSELNMSSLELGDSALYFCASSDRDRGSTDTQYFGPGTRLTVL.

This clone appeared a single time. The sample holds other DNA sequences that translate to the same CDR3. The chain uses TRBV9 and TRBJ2-7; D uncertain. Germline assignment: CDR1 SGDLS and CDR2 YYNGEE. V was cut by 0 bases and J by 2 bases, with 6 bases left in between. CDR3 length equals 13 residues. CDR3 sequence reads: CASSVDSPYEQYF. The CDR3 coding sequence is TGTGCCAGCAGCGTAGACAGTCCCTACGAGCAGTACTTC.

This clone has a single count. The chain combines TRBV14 with TRBJ1-1; D is perhaps TRBD1 (5 bases). The CDR3 covers 14 residues. V gave up 3 bases and J gave up 4 bases, with 12 bases separating them. CDR1 and CDR2 from the germline V gene are SGHDN and FVKESK. The DNA of the CDR3 is TGTGCCAGCAGCCACTGGGACGGAGGCACTGAAGCTTTCTTT. Protein product: CASSHWDGGTEAFF.

This chain uses TRBV19 with TRBJ1-5, with 7 positions matching TRBD1. V shed 3 bases, J shed 0 bases, and the junction held 8 bases outside the gene matches. The CDR3 spans 17 residues. From germline, CDR1 is LNHDA and CDR2 SQIVND (reference sequence). Here the CDR3 DNA reads TGTGCCAGTAGTATCCATATGACAGGGAATAGCAATCAGCCCCAGCATTTT. As protein: CASSIHMTGNSNQPQHF.

The CDR3, as DNA: TGTGCCAGCAGCATCCTTGGTTCCCTAAGTGGAAACACCATATATTTT. Residues: CASSILGSLSGNTIYF. This chain joins TRBV5-6 and TRBJ1-3; D not certain. The CDR3 consists of 16 residues. Germline CDR1 SGHDT, CDR2 YYEEEE. V lost 4 bases and J 3 bases, leaving 17 bases between the germline ends.

V gene TRBV5-4 combines with J gene TRBJ1-3; D remains unclear. The V gene's germline CDR1 is SGHNT and CDR2 YYREEE (reference sequence). The CDR3 is 13 amino acids. V lost 3 bases to trimming and J lost 4 bases, with 8 bases between them. CDR3 DNA: TGTGCCAGCAGCTCTTTACCCGGAAACACCATATATTTT. It encodes CASSSLPGNTIYF.